This T cell receptor (beta chain) was captured by sequencing in a study of cytomegalovirus exposure and HLA in healthy donors. Findings and limits, study-wide: Three CMV-associated chains were confirmed in vitro to be specific for CMV antigens. According to a subsequent analysis, TCR clusters identified in the first cohort showed a tendency to co-occur across the approximately 110 validation repertoires. Cytomegalovirus-associated TCR beta chains were listed, numbering 150 to 200.

Regarding this clone: Antigen specificity is unknown.

V was pared by 3 bases and J by 0 bases, with 9 bases between. Germline V CDR1 and CDR2: MNHNY, SVGAGI (reference sequence). The CDR3 consists of 14 residues. Sequencing used immunoSEQ multiplex PCR; TCRdb keeps in-frame clones, though not all of them. The table records just under 75,000 clones, about 93% of them present only once. The source is a woman aged 18-30 years in good health and CMV-seropositive. Sequencing was performed on PBMCs. This rearrangement joins TRBV6-6 to TRBJ2-7; D may be TRBD2 (5 bases). The CDR3 loop is CASSYLAGSYEQYF. CDR3 nucleotides: TGTGCCAGCAGTTATCTGGCGGGCTCCTACGAGCAGTACTTC.